This T cell receptor beta chain was recovered during a study of cytomegalovirus exposure and HLA in healthy donors. Study outcomes and limitations: The Asian-associated ancestry cluster reportedly had fewer N-insertions than the roughly 670-donor mean in a later analysis. When a later analysis compared HLA-associated TCR beta chains with equally common others, the HLA-associated chains turned out to be more clonally expanded and to have lower generation probabilities. TCR beta V- and J-gene trimming, according to a later analysis, was linked to a missense DCLRE1C variant. Most TCR sequences were uncommon, yet certain public TCRs appeared in many donors.

Regarding this clone: Its antigen is currently unknown.

Primers: 60 Vbeta forward and 13 Jbeta reverse. The protocol was immunoSEQ multiplex PCR, while the TCRdb copy is restricted to in-frame clones and leaves out a portion. Among roughly 60,000 clones listed, around 78% were seen once. The specimen sequenced was PBMCs. This TCR derives from a female donor in good health and CMV-seronegative.

The CDR3 spells CASSMGARQPQHF. The CDR3 coding sequence is TGTGCCAGTAGTATGGGGGCTCGGCAGCCCCAGCATTTT. The chain combines TRBV19 with TRBJ1-5, with D possibly matching TRBD1 (6 bases). CDR1 is LNHDA and CDR2 is SQIVND in the germline V gene (reference sequence). The CDR3 totals 13 residues. Trimming left V 3 bases short and J 7 bases short, with 10 bases between.